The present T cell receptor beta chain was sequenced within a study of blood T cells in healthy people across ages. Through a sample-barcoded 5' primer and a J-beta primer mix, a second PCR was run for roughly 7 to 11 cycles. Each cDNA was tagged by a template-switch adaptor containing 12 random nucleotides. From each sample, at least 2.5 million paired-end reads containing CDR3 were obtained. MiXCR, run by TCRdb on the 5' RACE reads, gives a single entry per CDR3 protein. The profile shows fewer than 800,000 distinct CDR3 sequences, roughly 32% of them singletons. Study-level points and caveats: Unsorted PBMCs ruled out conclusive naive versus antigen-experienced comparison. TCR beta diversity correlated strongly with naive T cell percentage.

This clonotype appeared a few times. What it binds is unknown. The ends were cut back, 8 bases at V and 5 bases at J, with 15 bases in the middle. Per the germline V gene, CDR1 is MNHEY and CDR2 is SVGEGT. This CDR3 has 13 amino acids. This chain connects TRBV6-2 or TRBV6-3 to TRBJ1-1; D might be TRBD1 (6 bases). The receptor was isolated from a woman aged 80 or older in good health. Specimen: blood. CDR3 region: CASVLGAGTEAFF. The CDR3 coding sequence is TGTGCCAGCGTGCTGGGGGCTGGAACTGAAGCTTTCTTT.